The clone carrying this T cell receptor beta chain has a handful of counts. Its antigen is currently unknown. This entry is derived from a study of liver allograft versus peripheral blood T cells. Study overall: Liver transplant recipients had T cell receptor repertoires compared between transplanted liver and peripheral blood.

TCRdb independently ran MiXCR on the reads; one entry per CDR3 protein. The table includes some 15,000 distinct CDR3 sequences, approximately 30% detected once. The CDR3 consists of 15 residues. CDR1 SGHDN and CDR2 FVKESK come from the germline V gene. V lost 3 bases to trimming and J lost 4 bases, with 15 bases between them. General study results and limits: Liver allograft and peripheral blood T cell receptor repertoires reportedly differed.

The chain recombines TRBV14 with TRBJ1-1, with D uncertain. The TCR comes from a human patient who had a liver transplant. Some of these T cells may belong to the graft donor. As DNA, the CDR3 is TGTGCCAGCAGCCAGGCCCTCGACTATAGCACTGAAGCTTTCTTT. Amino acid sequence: CASSQALDYSTEAFF. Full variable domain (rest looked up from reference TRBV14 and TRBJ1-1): EAGVTQFPSHSVIEKGQTVTLRCDPISGHDNLYWYRRVMGKEIKFLLHFVKESKQDESGMPNNRFLAERTGGTYSTLKVQPAELEDSGVYFCASSQALDYSTEAFFGQGTRLTVV.